The rows below give T cell receptor beta chains drawn from one sample of a study of T cell repertoires in cytomegalovirus infection. TCRdb ran MiXCR on the reads and lists one entry per CDR3 protein. The table lists under 850,000 distinct CDR3 sequences, 30% to 40% of them singletons. No antigen has been assigned to these receptors. This material consisted of cultured PBMCs, taken from culture after CMV antigen stimulation. The origin of the receptors is a human donor in good health (CMV status not recorded). Some clones in this sample may be carry-over from other donors' samples. Each CDR3 is given with its conserved first and last residue. D genes are given only for firm matches. Expanded clones are given a class, and other clones once, few, many or no size at all.

V gene: TRBV11-2; J gene: TRBJ1-6; clone size: -; D gene: -; CDR3 protein: CASSLDHLTGENSPLHF; CDR3 DNA: TGTGCCAGCAGCTTAGACCACCTCACAGGAGAAAATTCACCCCTCCACTTT
V gene: TRBV13; J gene: TRBJ1-1; clone size: -; D gene: -; CDR3 protein: CASSLGGGAETEAFF; CDR3 DNA: TGTGCCAGCAGCTTAGGGGGGGGGGCCGAGACTGAAGCTTTCTTT
V gene: TRBV18; J gene: TRBJ1-2; clone size: few; D gene: -; CDR3 protein: CASSPPEGPRYGYTF; CDR3 DNA: TGTGCCAGCTCACCACCGGAGGGTCCCCGTTATGGCTACACCTTC
V gene: TRBV20-1; J gene: TRBJ2-7; clone size: -; D gene: -; CDR3 protein: CSAAHLASYEQYF; CDR3 DNA: TGCAGTGCGGCGCATCTAGCCTCCTACGAGCAGTACTTC
V gene: TRBV15; J gene: TRBJ1-5; clone size: -; D gene: TRBD1; CDR3 protein: CATSRDRQKGQFVRGDQPQHF; CDR3 DNA: TGTGCCACCAGCAGAGATCGACAAAAGGGACAGTTCGTTCGGGGGGATCAGCCCCAGCATTTT
V gene: TRBV29-1; J gene: TRBJ2-5; clone size: -; D gene: -; CDR3 protein: CSSEGGGETQYF; CDR3 DNA: TGCAGCTCGGAGGGGGGAGGAGAGACCCAGTACTTC
V gene: TRBV6-2/TRBV6-3; J gene: TRBJ2-5; clone size: -; D gene: -; CDR3 protein: CASSPRQVRETQYF; CDR3 DNA: TGTGCCAGCAGTCCACGACAGGTCCGGGAGACCCAGTACTTC
V gene: TRBV6-2/TRBV6-3; J gene: TRBJ2-5; clone size: -; D gene: -; CDR3 protein: CASRLLWVSETQYF; CDR3 DNA: TGTGCCAGCAGATTACTATGGGTTTCGGAGACCCAGTACTTC
V gene: TRBV4-3; J gene: TRBJ2-7; clone size: few; D gene: -; CDR3 protein: CASSQVEGGYEQYF; CDR3 DNA: TGCGCCAGCAGCCAAGTAGAGGGTGGCTACGAGCAGTACTTC
V gene: TRBV6-5; J gene: TRBJ1-4; clone size: -; D gene: -; CDR3 protein: CASSYSIGANEKLFF; CDR3 DNA: TGTGCCAGCAGTTACTCGATCGGAGCTAATGAAAAACTGTTTTTT
V gene: TRBV12-3/TRBV12-4; J gene: TRBJ2-3; clone size: few; D gene: -; CDR3 protein: CASKRTGGTDTQYF; CDR3 DNA: TGTGCCAGCAAGCGAACAGGTGGAACAGATACGCAGTATTTT
V gene: TRBV13; J gene: TRBJ2-2; clone size: -; D gene: -; CDR3 protein: CASSLGSFGAPRNTGELFF; CDR3 DNA: TGTGCCAGCAGCTTAGGATCCTTTGGGGCCCCCCGTAACACCGGGGAGCTGTTTTTT
V gene: TRBV24-1; J gene: TRBJ1-3; clone size: -; D gene: -; CDR3 protein: CATSDPGRISGNTIYF; CDR3 DNA: TGTGCCACCAGTGACCCGGGACGGATCTCTGGAAACACCATATATTTT
V gene: TRBV5-6; J gene: TRBJ2-3; clone size: few; D gene: -; CDR3 protein: CASSSPGKDTQYF; CDR3 DNA: TGTGCCAGCAGCTCCCCGGGGAAAGATACGCAGTATTTT
V gene: TRBV7-6; J gene: TRBJ2-1; clone size: many; D gene: -; CDR3 protein: CASSLERVVGEQFF; CDR3 DNA: TGTGCCAGCAGCTTAGAAAGGGTTGTGGGGGAGCAGTTCTTC
V gene: TRBV2; J gene: TRBJ2-5; clone size: -; D gene: TRBD2; CDR3 protein: CASSEVLAGGLETQYF; CDR3 DNA: TGTGCCAGCAGTGAAGTTCTAGCGGGGGGGCTTGAGACCCAGTACTTC
V gene: TRBV7-8; J gene: TRBJ1-2; clone size: -; D gene: TRBD1; CDR3 protein: CASSPGGGGTSLGYTF; CDR3 DNA: TGTGCCAGCAGCCCAGGGGGCGGGGGGACATCTCTTGGCTACACCTTC
V gene: TRBV6-4; J gene: TRBJ1-1; clone size: -; D gene: -; CDR3 protein: CASAAGPGNTEAFF; CDR3 DNA: TGTGCCAGCGCGGCCGGCCCCGGGAACACTGAAGCTTTCTTT
V gene: TRBV5-1; J gene: TRBJ2-7; clone size: -; D gene: TRBD1; CDR3 protein: CASSLVGTGIHEQYF; CDR3 DNA: TGCGCCAGCAGCTTGGTTGGGACAGGGATCCACGAGCAGTACTTC
V gene: TRBV6-6; J gene: TRBJ2-7; clone size: -; D gene: TRBD2; CDR3 protein: CASSLSGSTEQYF; CDR3 DNA: TGTGCCAGCAGTTTAAGCGGGAGTACCGAGCAGTACTTC
V gene: TRBV2; J gene: TRBJ2-7; clone size: -; D gene: TRBD2; CDR3 protein: CASSDPGTSFGEQYF; CDR3 DNA: TGTGCCAGCAGTGATCCCGGGACTAGCTTTGGCGAGCAGTACTTC
V gene: TRBV7-9; J gene: TRBJ2-7; clone size: -; D gene: -; CDR3 protein: CASSARSGYEQYF; CDR3 DNA: TGTGCCAGCAGCGCCCGCTCCGGGTACGAGCAGTACTTC
V gene: TRBV3-1; J gene: TRBJ1-1; clone size: once; D gene: -; CDR3 protein: CASSRVGANTEAFF; CDR3 DNA: TGTGCCAGCAGCCGTGTTGGGGCGAACACTGAAGCTTTCTTT
V gene: TRBV7-6; J gene: TRBJ1-5; clone size: many; D gene: -; CDR3 protein: CASSLGQGKPQHF; CDR3 DNA: TGTGCCAGCAGCTTAGGCCAGGGAAAGCCCCAGCATTTT
V gene: TRBV5-3; J gene: TRBJ2-1; clone size: once; D gene: TRBD1; CDR3 protein: CAEGAGQGSYNEQFF; CDR3 DNA: TGTGCCGAAGGGGCCGGACAGGGGTCCTACAATGAGCAGTTCTTC
V gene: TRBV12-3/TRBV12-4; J gene: TRBJ2-3; clone size: few; D gene: -; CDR3 protein: CASSSGRGHTDTQYF; CDR3 DNA: TGTGCCAGCAGTTCCGGGCGGGGGCACACAGATACGCAGTATTTT
V gene: TRBV27; J gene: TRBJ2-1; clone size: -; D gene: -; CDR3 protein: CASSPQNGNEQFF; CDR3 DNA: TGTGCCAGCAGTCCCCAGAACGGGAATGAGCAGTTCTTC
V gene: TRBV6-1; J gene: TRBJ2-7; clone size: few; D gene: -; CDR3 protein: CASSLGVGAYEQYF; CDR3 DNA: TGTGCCAGCAGTTTGGGCGTGGGGGCCTACGAGCAGTACTTC
V gene: TRBV28; J gene: TRBJ1-5; clone size: -; D gene: -; CDR3 protein: CASSSQHREPQHF; CDR3 DNA: TGTGCCAGCAGTTCCCAACATCGGGAGCCCCAGCATTTT
V gene: TRBV11-2; J gene: TRBJ1-1; clone size: once; D gene: -; CDR3 protein: CASSLSPALNTEAFF; CDR3 DNA: TGTGCCAGCAGCTTATCACCGGCCTTGAACACTGAAGCTTTCTTT
V gene: TRBV7-2; J gene: TRBJ2-7; clone size: few; D gene: -; CDR3 protein: CASSLPGTYEQYF; CDR3 DNA: TGTGCCAGCAGCTTACCGGGGACCTACGAGCAGTACTTC
V gene: TRBV12-3/TRBV12-4; J gene: TRBJ1-5; clone size: -; D gene: TRBD1; CDR3 protein: CASRDRDNQPQHF; CDR3 DNA: TGTGCCAGCAGGGACAGGGACAATCAGCCCCAGCATTTT
V gene: TRBV27; J gene: TRBJ2-7; clone size: -; D gene: TRBD1; CDR3 protein: CASGDRSSYEQYF; CDR3 DNA: TGTGCCAGCGGGGACAGAAGCTCCTACGAGCAGTACTTC
V gene: TRBV27; J gene: TRBJ1-3; clone size: -; D gene: -; CDR3 protein: CASSFRGLSGNTIYF; CDR3 DNA: TGTGCCAGCAGTTTCAGGGGTTTATCTGGAAACACCATATATTTT
V gene: TRBV6-5; J gene: TRBJ2-1; clone size: few; D gene: -; CDR3 protein: CASSPDSSYNEQFF; CDR3 DNA: TGTGCCAGCAGTCCGGACTCCTCCTACAATGAGCAGTTCTTC
V gene: TRBV20-1; J gene: TRBJ2-1; clone size: few; D gene: -; CDR3 protein: CSAVRQTQEQFF; CDR3 DNA: TGCAGTGCTGTTAGACAGACCCAAGAGCAGTTCTTC
V gene: TRBV7-6; J gene: TRBJ1-2; clone size: -; D gene: TRBD1; CDR3 protein: CASSPPSGQPYGYTF; CDR3 DNA: TGTGCCAGCAGCCCCCCTTCGGGACAGCCCTATGGCTACACCTTC
V gene: TRBV7-2; J gene: TRBJ2-1; clone size: -; D gene: TRBD2; CDR3 protein: CASSDSGGRNYNEQFF; CDR3 DNA: TGTGCCAGCAGCGATAGCGGGGGTCGCAACTACAATGAGCAGTTCTTC
V gene: TRBV7-2; J gene: TRBJ2-2; clone size: few; D gene: TRBD1; CDR3 protein: CASSYQGAYGELFF; CDR3 DNA: TGTGCCAGCAGCTACCAGGGGGCTTATGGGGAGCTGTTTTTT
V gene: TRBV4-1; J gene: TRBJ2-1; clone size: -; D gene: -; CDR3 protein: CASSPRTVKTNSYNEQFF; CDR3 DNA: TGCGCCAGCAGCCCCAGGACAGTCAAAACAAACTCCTACAATGAGCAGTTCTTC
V gene: TRBV12-3/TRBV12-4; J gene: TRBJ2-7; clone size: few; D gene: TRBD1; CDR3 protein: CASSETRTGRISYEQYF; CDR3 DNA: TGTGCCAGCAGCGAGACGAGGACAGGGCGGATCTCCTACGAGCAGTACTTC
V gene: TRBV29-1; J gene: TRBJ2-7; clone size: -; D gene: -; CDR3 protein: CSAEGSSYEQYF; CDR3 DNA: TGCAGCGCCGAAGGGAGCTCCTACGAGCAGTACTTC
V gene: TRBV7-9; J gene: TRBJ1-2; clone size: -; D gene: -; CDR3 protein: CASSHLRGYGYTF; CDR3 DNA: TGTGCCAGCAGCCATTTAAGGGGGTATGGCTACACCTTC
V gene: TRBV5-4; J gene: TRBJ2-1; clone size: -; D gene: -; CDR3 protein: CASSPRDWGAYNEQFF; CDR3 DNA: TGTGCCAGCAGCCCCCGAGACTGGGGGGCCTACAATGAGCAGTTCTTC
V gene: TRBV7-9; J gene: TRBJ2-2; clone size: -; D gene: TRBD1; CDR3 protein: CASSLRDSANTGELFF; CDR3 DNA: TGTGCCAGCAGTTTACGGGACAGCGCGAACACCGGGGAGCTGTTTTTT
V gene: TRBV6-5; J gene: TRBJ2-7; clone size: many; D gene: -; CDR3 protein: CASSYTGQESYEQYF; CDR3 DNA: TGTGCCAGCAGTTACACTGGTCAGGAGAGCTACGAGCAGTACTTC
V gene: TRBV7-2; J gene: TRBJ2-3; clone size: -; D gene: TRBD2; CDR3 protein: CASSLQGGGASF; CDR3 DNA: TGTGCCAGCAGCTTACAGGGCGGGGGGGCTAGTTTT
V gene: TRBV12-3/TRBV12-4; J gene: TRBJ2-2; clone size: -; D gene: -; CDR3 protein: CASSLAEMPDTNTGELFF; CDR3 DNA: TGTGCCAGCAGTTTAGCGGAGATGCCGGACACCAACACCGGGGAGCTGTTTTTT
V gene: TRBV10-3; J gene: TRBJ2-5; clone size: few; D gene: -; CDR3 protein: CAISDRTAQETQYF; CDR3 DNA: TGTGCCATCAGTGACCGGACGGCCCAAGAGACCCAGTACTTC
V gene: TRBV7-2; J gene: TRBJ1-2; clone size: many; D gene: -; CDR3 protein: CASSLVSGDYGYTF; CDR3 DNA: TGTGCCAGCAGCTTAGTTTCGGGGGACTATGGCTACACCTTC
V gene: TRBV19; J gene: TRBJ2-3; clone size: few; D gene: TRBD2; CDR3 protein: CASSIETSGRVTDTQYF; CDR3 DNA: TGTGCCAGTAGTATAGAGACTAGCGGGAGAGTCACAGATACGCAGTATTTT
V gene: TRBV7-9; J gene: TRBJ1-1; clone size: -; D gene: -; CDR3 protein: CASTLRENTEAFF; CDR3 DNA: TGTGCCAGCACGCTAAGGGAGAACACTGAAGCTTTCTTT
V gene: TRBV15; J gene: TRBJ2-1; clone size: few; D gene: -; CDR3 protein: CATSRDTRGNEQFF; CDR3 DNA: TGTGCCACCAGCAGAGATACGAGGGGGAATGAGCAGTTCTTC
V gene: TRBV4-1; J gene: TRBJ1-2; clone size: -; D gene: -; CDR3 protein: CASSQEMGASNYGYTF; CDR3 DNA: TGCGCCAGCAGCCAAGAAATGGGAGCGTCTAACTATGGCTACACCTTC
V gene: TRBV18; J gene: TRBJ2-1; clone size: -; D gene: -; CDR3 protein: CASSPGLAGMSEQFF; CDR3 DNA: TGTGCCAGCTCGCCTGGACTGGCGGGGATGAGTGAGCAGTTCTTC
V gene: TRBV19; J gene: TRBJ2-5; clone size: -; D gene: -; CDR3 protein: CASSTTRLGETQYF; CDR3 DNA: TGTGCCAGTAGTACGACTCGTTTAGGAGAGACCCAGTACTTC
V gene: TRBV7-9; J gene: TRBJ1-1; clone size: -; D gene: -; CDR3 protein: CASSLDMGTEAFF; CDR3 DNA: TGTGCCAGCAGCTTAGATATGGGCACTGAAGCTTTCTTT
V gene: TRBV2; J gene: TRBJ2-1; clone size: -; D gene: -; CDR3 protein: CASSEGSVRLNNEQFF; CDR3 DNA: TGTGCCAGCAGTGAAGGGTCAGTTCGCCTTAACAATGAGCAGTTCTTC
V gene: TRBV20-1; J gene: TRBJ1-5; clone size: -; D gene: TRBD1; CDR3 protein: CSARGSGTGDHQPQHF; CDR3 DNA: TGCAGTGCTAGAGGTTCCGGGACAGGGGATCATCAGCCCCAGCATTTT